This section outlines one TCR beta chain sequence together with its context. Its antigen is currently unknown. The sample originates from a study of blood T cells in healthy people across ages. Study results and caveats: Unknown CMV status may confound age-related changes in expanded clones. Total diversity from one million sequenced T cells was likely underestimated.

Germline V lookup: CDR1 SQVTM, CDR2 ANQGSEA. This CDR3 is built from 13 residues. V gave up 0 bases and J gave up 13 bases, with 18 bases separating them. Sample-barcoded 5' priming and a J-beta primer mix drove a second PCR of 7 to 11 cycles. Carrying 12 random nucleotides, a template-switch adaptor labeled each individual cDNA molecule. TCRdb fed the 5' RACE reads into MiXCR, producing one record per CDR3 protein. The sample lists about 1.6 million distinct CDR3 sequences; around 35% were seen once. Material for sequencing was blood. The receptor comes from a woman younger than 45 in good health. The chain couples TRBV29-1 to TRBJ1-2; unclear D gene. The CDR3 DNA reads TGCAGCGTTGAAGATCGAGGGCGCGAAATTCTCACCTTC. Its translation: CSVEDRGREILTF.